One T cell receptor (beta chain) is described in this entry. Antigen unknown. Template-switching 5'RACE yielded the TCR cDNA; a universal primer site and UMIs were added in the process. TCRdb reprocessed the 5' RACE reads with MiXCR, giving one entry per CDR3 protein. The repertoire holds about 340,000 distinct CDR3 sequences, with under 15% as singletons. This record comes from a study of T cells after yellow fever vaccination. The CDR3 has 12 amino acids. V was pared by 7 bases and J by 6 bases, with 7 bases of the junction left unmatched. Germline V gene data show CDR1 as DFQATT and CDR2 as SNEGSKA (reference sequence). General study results and limits: A small share of clonotypes appeared in both CD4 and CD8 compartments. Post-booster repertoires contained most primary-vaccination clones again (96% CD4, approximately 86% CD8). The secondary response was weaker, and its peak arrived faster, on day 5 versus 15.

The rearrangement uses TRBV20-1 and TRBJ2-3; 7 bases are a match to TRBD2. The receptor's source is a man between 18 and 35 years old who received the YFV17D yellow fever vaccine. Sequenced here: CD4+ T cells sorted from PBMCs, sampled 15 days after the yellow fever booster vaccination. Written as DNA, the CDR3 is TGCAGTGGGGGTCTAGCGGCGGATACGCAGTATTTT. Protein: CSGGLAADTQYF.